A single sample gave rise to the 5 T cell receptor beta chains below, sequenced in a study of T cells in tuberculosis. Clones were sequenced by immunoSEQ multiplex PCR, and TCRdb holds only the in-frame ones, with some missing. The table lists 30,000 or so clones, roughly 95% of them singletons, with 2% to 3% in the top ten. The source material was PBMCs. The receptors stem from a donor between 10 and 35 years old with latent tuberculosis or without tuberculosis infection.

The count of this clone is one. This rearrangement joins TRBV10-1 to TRBJ1-6; a weak D match, TRBD1 (5 bases). Trimming stripped 2 bases from V and 8 bases from J, with 10 bases between. The CDR3 consists of 14 residues. From germline, CDR1 is WNHNN and CDR2 SYGVQD (reference sequence). CDR3 DNA: TGCGCCAGCAGTGAGGGACATATGGATTCACCCCTCCACTTT. Translated: CASSEGHMDSPLHF.

The chain couples TRBV7-6 to TRBJ2-7, with 9 bases identical to TRBD2. After removal of 5 bases from V and 3 bases from J, the junction contained 2 bases not matched to a gene. The CDR3 extends over 13 amino acids. CDR1 and CDR2 (germline): SGHVS, FNYEAQ. In nucleotides, the CDR3 is TGTGCCAGCAGCCAGACTAGCGGCTACGAGCAGTACTTC. It yields the protein CASSQTSGYEQYF.

The J gene is TRBJ2-1, the V gene TRBV6-6; 13 nucleotides align to TRBD2. This CDR3 contains 15 residues. Per the germline V gene, CDR1 is MNHNY and CDR2 is SVGAGI (reference sequence). V gave up 5 bases and J gave up 9 bases; unmatched junction bases: 7. The DNA of the CDR3 is TGTGCCAGCAGTACCAGGACTAGCGGGGGCGGTGAGCAGTTCTTC. It is translated as CASSTRTSGGGEQFF.

CDR3 in amino acids: CASSFGAGGPGGELFF. CDR3 nucleotide sequence: TGTGCCAGCAGCTTTGGAGCGGGGGGGCCCGGCGGGGAGCTGTTTTTT. The V call is TRBV7-9, the J call TRBJ2-2, with 10 bases aligning to TRBD2. The germline V gene encodes CDR1 SEHNR and CDR2 FQNEAQ (reference sequence). V shed 3 bases and J 7 bases; nucleotides not matched to a gene: 8. This CDR3 is built from 16 residues.

The V call is TRBV5-1, the J call TRBJ1-2; 10 bases match TRBD1. Germline CDR1 SGHRS, CDR2 YFSETQ. This CDR3 comprises 24 residues. Losses at the gene ends were 1 base for V and 0 bases for J; bases not matched to a gene: 27. The CDR3 loop reads CASSLPRRDRGLLIPNQTNYGYTF. The CDR3, as DNA: TGCGCCAGCAGCTTGCCTCGAAGGGACAGGGGCCTCCTAATTCCCAATCAAACTAACTATGGCTACACCTTC.